These T cell receptor beta chains were read from a single sample in a study of T cells after yellow fever vaccination. TCRdb processed the 5' RACE reads anew with MiXCR; each CDR3 protein has one entry. In the table there are some 550,000 distinct CDR3 sequences, 15% to 20% of which are singletons. The sample consisted of PBMCs, taken 15 days after the yellow fever booster vaccination. The receptors derive from a man aged 30-40 years who received the YFV17D yellow fever vaccine. CDR3s include the opening cysteine and the closing phenylalanine or tryptophan. Each record gives: clone size, D gene, CDR3 length, J gene, V gene, CDR3 DNA, CDR3 protein. A D gene is named only where the DNA matches it firmly. Clone sizes are given selectively: once, few, many, or a class where the clone is expanded.

>-|-|16|TRBJ2-3|TRBV5-4
TGTGCCAGCAGCGGGTTTTTGGGGGGTAGCGCAGATACGCAGTATTTT
CASSGFLGGSADTQYF
>many|-|15|TRBJ2-2|TRBV7-9
TGTGCCAGCAGCTTAGCCGAGGGGAACACCGGGGAGCTGTTTTTT
CASSLAEGNTGELFF
>few|-|13|TRBJ2-7|TRBV7-8
TGTGCCAGCAGCGCCTCGGGAGCCTACGAGCAGTACTTC
CASSASGAYEQYF
>few|-|14|TRBJ2-3|TRBV28
TGTGCCAGCAGTCCCTATAGCGGCCTAGATACGCAGTATTTT
CASSPYSGLDTQYF
>-|-|16|TRBJ2-3|TRBV6-1
TGTGCCAGCAGTGAACAATCCAGGGGACAAACAGATACGCAGTATTTT
CASSEQSRGQTDTQYF
>few|TRBD2|13|TRBJ2-7|TRBV20-1
TGCAGCGCGACTTGGGCGGGGGCCTACGAGCAGTACTTC
CSATWAGAYEQYF
>few|TRBD1|16|TRBJ2-7|TRBV20-1
TGCTGTGCTAGACCCATCGCACCAGGGGGCATATCCGAGCAGTACTTC
CCARPIAPGGISEQYF
>-|-|14|TRBJ2-3|TRBV5-1
TGCGCCAGCAGCGAGGGACACCGAGGGACTACGCAGTATTTT
CASSEGHRGTTQYF
>few|-|15|TRBJ1-3|TRBV6-5
TGTGCCAGCAGTTACTCCGACGGGGGTGGAAACACCATATATTTT
CASSYSDGGGNTIYF
>few|-|14|TRBJ2-7|TRBV10-3
TGTGCCATCAGTGAGGCAATGCTGGGGACCGAGCAGTACTTC
CAISEAMLGTEQYF
>-|-|15|TRBJ2-2|TRBV9
TGTGCCAGCAGCGTAGAGCCTAGCGAGCCCGGGGAGCTGTTTTTT
CASSVEPSEPGELFF
>-|TRBD1|17|TRBJ1-5|TRBV5-8
TGTGCCAGCAGCTCGGCCGGGACAGGGGACGGCAATCAGCCCCAGCATTTT
CASSSAGTGDGNQPQHF
>-|TRBD2|16|TRBJ2-3|TRBV7-9
TGTGCCAGCAGCTCGGCCCCGGGACTAGCGTATGATACGCAGTATTTT
CASSSAPGLAYDTQYF
>-|TRBD2|15|TRBJ2-3|TRBV27
TGTGCCAGCATAGCTAGCGGGAGAGGTACAGATACGCAGTATTTT
CASIASGRGTDTQYF
>-|-|15|TRBJ2-2|TRBV28
TGTGCCAGCAGCTCTGCCGGGACCGCCACCGGGGAGCTGTTTTTT
CASSSAGTATGELFF
>-|-|15|TRBJ2-1|TRBV20-1
TGCAGTGCGGGTCCGGGGGGCGGGTCTTACAATGAGCAGTTCTTC
CSAGPGGGSYNEQFF
>-|-|12|TRBJ2-2|TRBV4-3
TGCGCCAGCAGCCCGCCCCGGTGGGAGCTGTTTTTT
CASSPPRWELFF
>few|-|17|TRBJ2-6|TRBV7-9
TGTGCCAGCAGCTTCCGACAGGTCCCCTCTGGGGCCAACGTCCTGACTTTC
CASSFRQVPSGANVLTF
>few|-|15|TRBJ2-5|TRBV5-4
TGTGCCAGCAGCTTGGAGCCAGGACAACAAGAGACCCAGTACTTC
CASSLEPGQQETQYF
>few|-|14|TRBJ2-5|TRBV29-1
TGCAGCGTAGAACTCGGGACCCCGGGAGAGACCCAGTACTTC
CSVELGTPGETQYF
>few|TRBD2|19|TRBJ2-4|TRBV20-1
TGCAGTGCTAGAGATTCTGGGACTAGCGGGAGAGCGGCCAAAAACATTCAGTACTTC
CSARDSGTSGRAAKNIQYF
>-|TRBD2|20|TRBJ2-7|TRBV30
TGTGCCTGGAGTGACTGGAGACCGGGACTAGGGGACCTGATTTCCGGGGAGCAGTACTTC
CAWSDWRPGLGDLISGEQYF
>-|-|16|TRBJ2-7|TRBV6-2/TRBV6-3
TGTGCCAGCAGTTACTCGAAGACTAGTTCATCCTACGAGCAGTACTTC
CASSYSKTSSSYEQYF
>few|-|14|TRBJ2-3|TRBV7-2
TGTGCCAGCAGCGTCCAGGGAAGCACAGATACGCAGTATTTT
CASSVQGSTDTQYF
>-|-|13|TRBJ2-3|TRBV29-1
TGCAGCGTGACAGGAGCTAGCACAGATACGCAGTATTTT
CSVTGASTDTQYF
>-|-|14|TRBJ2-7|TRBV18
TGTGCCAGCTCCCGCGCGCCGGTTGACTACGAGCAGTACTTC
CASSRAPVDYEQYF
>-|TRBD2|18|TRBJ2-1|TRBV11-1
TGTGCCAGCAGCTTAGGGGGTAGCGGGAGGCGATTCTACAATGAGCAGTTCTTC
CASSLGGSGRRFYNEQFF
>-|TRBD2|18|TRBJ2-7|TRBV7-6
TGTGCCAGCAGCTTATTAACCCCGGGACTAGCGACCCCCTACGAGCAGTACTTC
CASSLLTPGLATPYEQYF
>few|-|14|TRBJ2-1|TRBV7-9
TGTGCCAGCAGCTTAGTTGGTAGCCTCAACGAGCAGTTCTTC
CASSLVGSLNEQFF
>-|TRBD2|16|TRBJ2-5|TRBV20-1
TGCAGTGCTAGTGGTAGCGGGAGTTACCCCCAAGAGACCCAGTACTTC
CSASGSGSYPQETQYF
>few|-|15|TRBJ2-1|TRBV11-2
TGTGCCAGCAGCTCTCTCCCTCGGGGCTACAATGAGCAGTTCTTC
CASSSLPRGYNEQFF
>-|TRBD2|20|TRBJ2-2|TRBV12-3/TRBV12-4
TGTGCCAGCAGCAACCGCCGACTAGCGGGAGGGCGGGGGTGGACCGGGGAGCTGTTTTTT
CASSNRRLAGGRGWTGELFF
>many|-|14|TRBJ2-7|TRBV6-2/TRBV6-3
TGTGCCAGCAGAGCCGGTGGGGGTATCAGCGAGCAGTACTTC
CASRAGGGISEQYF
>-|-|13|TRBJ1-1|TRBV20-1
TGCAGTGCTAGACAGGGTTTGAACACTGAAGCTTTCTTT
CSARQGLNTEAFF
>-|-|16|TRBJ2-3|TRBV20-1
TGCAGTGCCTACTTATTACAAACCGGGGCTACAGATACGCAGTATTTT
CSAYLLQTGATDTQYF
>few|TRBD2|14|TRBJ2-1|TRBV5-1
TGCGCCAGCAGCGCGGGACTAGCGGGAGACTCTTCGTTCTTC
CASSAGLAGDSSFF
>-|-|13|TRBJ1-4|TRBV7-2
TGTGCCAGCAACCGTGGGCCTGATGAAAAACTGTTTTTT
CASNRGPDEKLFF
>-|-|15|TRBJ2-7|TRBV4-3
TGCGCCAGCAGCCGCGAACAACAGGGCCCCTACGAGCAGTACTTC
CASSREQQGPYEQYF